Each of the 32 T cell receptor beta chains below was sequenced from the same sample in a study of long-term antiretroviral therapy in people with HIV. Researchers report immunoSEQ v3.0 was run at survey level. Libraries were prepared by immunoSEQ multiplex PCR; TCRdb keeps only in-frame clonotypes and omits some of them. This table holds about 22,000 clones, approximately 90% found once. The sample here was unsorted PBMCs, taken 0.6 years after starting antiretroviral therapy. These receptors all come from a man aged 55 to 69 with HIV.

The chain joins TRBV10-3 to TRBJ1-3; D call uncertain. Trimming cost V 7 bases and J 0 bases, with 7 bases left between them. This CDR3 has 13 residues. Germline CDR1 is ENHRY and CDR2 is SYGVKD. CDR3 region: CAIMGVSGNTIYF. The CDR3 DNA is TGTGCCATCATGGGTGTCTCTGGAAACACCATATATTTT.

Written as DNA, the CDR3 is TGCGCCAGCAGCTCTTCAGGGGGCAACTATGGCTACACCTTC. This gives the protein CASSSSGGNYGYTF. The rearrangement uses TRBV5-1 and TRBJ1-2; TRBD1 agrees at 8 bases. CDR1 is SGHRS and CDR2 is YFSETQ in the germline V gene. The CDR3 consists of 14 residues. Trimming removed 3 bases from V and 2 bases from J; junction bases left unmatched: 3.

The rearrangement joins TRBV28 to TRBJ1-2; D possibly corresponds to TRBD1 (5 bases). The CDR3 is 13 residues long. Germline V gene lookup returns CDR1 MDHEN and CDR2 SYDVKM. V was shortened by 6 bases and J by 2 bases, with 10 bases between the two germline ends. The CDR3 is CASRPAGNYGYTF. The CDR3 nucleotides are TGTGCCAGCAGGCCGGCAGGGAACTATGGCTACACCTTC.

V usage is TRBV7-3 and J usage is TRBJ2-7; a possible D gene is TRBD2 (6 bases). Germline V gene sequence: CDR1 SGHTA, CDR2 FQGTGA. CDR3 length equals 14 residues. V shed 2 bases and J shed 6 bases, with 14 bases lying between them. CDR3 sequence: CASSLVLGGSEQYF. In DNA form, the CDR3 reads TGTGCCAGCAGCTTAGTTTTGGGGGGATCCGAGCAGTACTTC.

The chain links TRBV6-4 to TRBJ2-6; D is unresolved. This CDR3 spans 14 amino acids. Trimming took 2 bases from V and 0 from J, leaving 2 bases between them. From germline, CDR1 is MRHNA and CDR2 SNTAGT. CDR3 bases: TGTGCCAGCAGTGACATCTCTGGGGCCAACGTCCTGACTTTC. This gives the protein CASSDISGANVLTF.

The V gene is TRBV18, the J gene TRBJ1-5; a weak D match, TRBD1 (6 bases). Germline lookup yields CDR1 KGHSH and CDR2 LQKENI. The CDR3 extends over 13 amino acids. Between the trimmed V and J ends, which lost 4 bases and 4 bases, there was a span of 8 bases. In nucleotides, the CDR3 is TGTGCCAGCTCACGACAGGAAAATCAGCCCCAGCATTTT. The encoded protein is CASSRQENQPQHF.

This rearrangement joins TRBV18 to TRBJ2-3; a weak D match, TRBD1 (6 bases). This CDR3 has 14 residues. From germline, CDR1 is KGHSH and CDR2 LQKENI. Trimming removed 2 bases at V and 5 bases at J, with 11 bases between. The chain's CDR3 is CASSPEGRGDTQYF. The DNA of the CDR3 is TGTGCCAGCTCACCAGAGGGCAGGGGAGATACGCAGTATTTT.

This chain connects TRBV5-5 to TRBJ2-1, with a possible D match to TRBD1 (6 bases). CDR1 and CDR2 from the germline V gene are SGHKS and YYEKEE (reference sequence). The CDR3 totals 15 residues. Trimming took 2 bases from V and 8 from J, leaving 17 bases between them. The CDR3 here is CASSFPRQVADEQFF. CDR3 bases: TGTGCCAGCAGCTTCCCACGACAGGTTGCCGATGAGCAGTTCTTC.

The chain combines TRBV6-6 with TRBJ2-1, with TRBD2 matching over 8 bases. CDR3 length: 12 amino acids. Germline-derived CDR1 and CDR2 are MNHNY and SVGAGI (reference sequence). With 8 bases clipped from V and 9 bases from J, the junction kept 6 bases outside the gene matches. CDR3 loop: CASGTRIGEQFF. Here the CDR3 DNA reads TGTGCCAGCGGGACTAGAATAGGTGAGCAGTTCTTC.

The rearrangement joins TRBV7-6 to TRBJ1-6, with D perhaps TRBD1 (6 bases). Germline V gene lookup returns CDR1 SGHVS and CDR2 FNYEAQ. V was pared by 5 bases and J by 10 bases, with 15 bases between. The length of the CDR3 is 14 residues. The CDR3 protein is CASSNGQRVSPLHF. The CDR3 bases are TGTGCCAGCAGCAACGGACAGCGGGTCTCACCCCTCCACTTT.

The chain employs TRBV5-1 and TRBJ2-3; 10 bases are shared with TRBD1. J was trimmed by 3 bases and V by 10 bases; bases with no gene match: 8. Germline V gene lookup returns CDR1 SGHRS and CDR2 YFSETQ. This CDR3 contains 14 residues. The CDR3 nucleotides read TGCGCCGGACGACAGGGGGCGGAAACAGATACGCAGTATTTT. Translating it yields CAGRQGAETDTQYF.

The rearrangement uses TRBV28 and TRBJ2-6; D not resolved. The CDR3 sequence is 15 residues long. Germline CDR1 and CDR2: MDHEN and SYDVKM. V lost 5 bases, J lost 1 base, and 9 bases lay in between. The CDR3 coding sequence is TGTGCCAGCAGTGGGATCGGTTCTGGGGCCAACGTCCTGACTTTC. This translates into CASSGIGSGANVLTF. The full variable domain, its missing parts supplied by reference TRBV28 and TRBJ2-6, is DVKVTQSSRYLVKRTGEKVFLECVQDMDHENMFWYRQDPGLGLRLIYFSYDVKMKEKGDIPEGYSVSREKKERFSLILESASTNQTSMYLCASSGIGSGANVLTFGAGSRLTVL.

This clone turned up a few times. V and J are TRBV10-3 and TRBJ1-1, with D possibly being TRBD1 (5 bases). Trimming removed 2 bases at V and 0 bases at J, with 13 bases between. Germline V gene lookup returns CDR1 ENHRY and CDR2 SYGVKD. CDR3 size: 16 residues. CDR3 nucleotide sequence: TGTGCCATCAGTGAGATCCAGGGCCTTATGAACACTGAAGCTTTCTTT. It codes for CAISEIQGLMNTEAFF.

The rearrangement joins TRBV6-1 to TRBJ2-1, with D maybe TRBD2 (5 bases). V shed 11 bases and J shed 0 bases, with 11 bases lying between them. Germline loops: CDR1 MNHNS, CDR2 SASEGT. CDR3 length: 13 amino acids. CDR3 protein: CAGKDSSYNEQFF. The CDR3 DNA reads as TGTGCCGGCAAGGACTCCTCCTACAATGAGCAGTTCTTC.

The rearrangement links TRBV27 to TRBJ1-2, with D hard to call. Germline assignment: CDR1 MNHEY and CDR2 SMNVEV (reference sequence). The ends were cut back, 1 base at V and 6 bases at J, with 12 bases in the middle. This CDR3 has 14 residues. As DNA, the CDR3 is TGTGCCAGCAGTTTATATCAAGGGCTCAATGGCTACACCTTC. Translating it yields CASSLYQGLNGYTF.

CDR3: CASSQGGGHYGYTF. In DNA form, the CDR3 reads TGCGCCAGCAGCCAAGGGGGCGGGCACTATGGCTACACCTTC. The chain has TRBV4-1 and TRBJ1-2, with D tentatively TRBD1 (5 bases). V lost 1 base to trimming and J lost 3 bases, with 9 bases between them. Germline-derived CDR1 and CDR2 are MGHRA and YSYEKL. The CDR3 spans 14 residues.

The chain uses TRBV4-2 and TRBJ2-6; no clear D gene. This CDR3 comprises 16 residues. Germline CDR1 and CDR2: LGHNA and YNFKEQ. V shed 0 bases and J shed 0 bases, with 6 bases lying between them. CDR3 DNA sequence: TGTGCCAGCAGCCAAGATGCGGACTCTGGGGCCAACGTCCTGACTTTC. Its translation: CASSQDADSGANVLTF.

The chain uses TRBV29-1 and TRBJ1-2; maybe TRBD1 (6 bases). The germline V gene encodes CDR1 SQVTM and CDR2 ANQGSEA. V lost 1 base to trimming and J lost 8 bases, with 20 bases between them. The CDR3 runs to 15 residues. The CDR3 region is CSVEGGGRTAEGYTF. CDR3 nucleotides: TGCAGCGTTGAAGGGGGGGGCAGGACAGCTGAGGGCTACACCTTC.

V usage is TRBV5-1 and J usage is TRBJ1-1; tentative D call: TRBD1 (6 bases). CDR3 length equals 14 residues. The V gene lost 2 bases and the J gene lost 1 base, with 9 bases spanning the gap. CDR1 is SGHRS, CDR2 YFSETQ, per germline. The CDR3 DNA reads TGCGCCAGCAGCTTACAGGGTCAGAACACTGAAGCTTTCTTT. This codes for CASSLQGQNTEAFF.

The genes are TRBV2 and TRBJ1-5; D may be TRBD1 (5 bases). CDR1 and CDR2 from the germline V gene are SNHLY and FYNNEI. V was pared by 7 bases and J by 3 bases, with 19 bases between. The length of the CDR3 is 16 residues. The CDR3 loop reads CASTPDGGNVNQPQHF. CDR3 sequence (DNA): TGTGCCAGCACCCCTGACGGGGGAAACGTCAATCAGCCCCAGCATTTT. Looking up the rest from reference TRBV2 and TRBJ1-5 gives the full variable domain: EPEVTQTPSHQVTQMGQEVILRCVPISNHLYFYWYRQILGQKVEFLVSFYNNEISEKSEIFDDQFSVERPDGSNFTLKIRSTKLEDSAMYFCASTPDGGNVNQPQHFGDGTRLSIL.

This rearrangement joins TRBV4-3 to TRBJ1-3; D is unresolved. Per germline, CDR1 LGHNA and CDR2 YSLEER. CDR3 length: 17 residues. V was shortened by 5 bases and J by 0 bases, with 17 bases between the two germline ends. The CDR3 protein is CASSAELGMSSGNTIYF. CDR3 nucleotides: TGCGCCAGCAGCGCCGAATTGGGCATGAGCTCTGGAAACACCATATATTTT.

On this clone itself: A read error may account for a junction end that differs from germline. The CDR3 is CASSLSPGVAGDTQYF. The CDR3 coding sequence is TGTGCTAGCAGCTTATCCCCAGGCGTGGCCGGAGATACGCAGTATTTT. The V and J genes are TRBV7-7 and TRBJ2-3, with D hard to call. CDR3 length: 16 residues. Germline CDR1 reads SSHAT; CDR2 reads FNYEAQ (reference sequence).

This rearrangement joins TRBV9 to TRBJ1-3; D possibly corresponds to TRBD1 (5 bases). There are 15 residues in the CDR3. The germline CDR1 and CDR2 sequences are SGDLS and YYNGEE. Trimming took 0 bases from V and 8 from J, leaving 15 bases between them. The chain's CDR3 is CASSVGGVGGDTIYF. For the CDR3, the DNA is TGTGCCAGCAGCGTAGGGGGGGTTGGAGGAGACACCATATATTTT. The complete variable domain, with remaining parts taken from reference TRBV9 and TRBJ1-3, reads DSGVTQTPKHLITATGQRVTLRCSPRSGDLSVYWYQQSLDQGLQFLIQYYNGEERAKGNILERFSAQQFPDLHSELNLSSLELGDSALYFCASSVGGVGGDTIYFGEGSWLTVV.

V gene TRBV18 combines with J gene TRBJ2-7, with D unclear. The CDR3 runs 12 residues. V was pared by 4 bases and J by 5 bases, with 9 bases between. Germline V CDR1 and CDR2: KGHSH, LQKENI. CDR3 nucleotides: TGTGCCAGCTCACGAGACACCGACGAGCAGTACTTC. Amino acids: CASSRDTDEQYF. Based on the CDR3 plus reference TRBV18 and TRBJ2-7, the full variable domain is NAGVMQNPRHLVRRRGQEARLRCSPMKGHSHVYWYRQLPEEGLKFMVYLQKENIIDESGMPKERFSAEFPKEGPSILRIQQVVRGDSAAYFCASSRDTDEQYFGPGTRLTVT.

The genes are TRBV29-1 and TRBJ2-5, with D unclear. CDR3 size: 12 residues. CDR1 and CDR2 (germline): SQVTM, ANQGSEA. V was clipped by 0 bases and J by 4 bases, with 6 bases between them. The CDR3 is CSVEDVGETQYF. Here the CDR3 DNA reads TGCAGCGTTGAAGATGTTGGAGAGACCCAGTACTTC.

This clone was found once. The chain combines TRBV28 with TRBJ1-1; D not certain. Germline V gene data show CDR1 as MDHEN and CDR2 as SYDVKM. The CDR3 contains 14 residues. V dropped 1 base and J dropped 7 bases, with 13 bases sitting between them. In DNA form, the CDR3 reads TGTGCCAGCAGTTTATCGGGTTTATTAGGTGAAGCTTTCTTT. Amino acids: CASSLSGLLGEAFF.

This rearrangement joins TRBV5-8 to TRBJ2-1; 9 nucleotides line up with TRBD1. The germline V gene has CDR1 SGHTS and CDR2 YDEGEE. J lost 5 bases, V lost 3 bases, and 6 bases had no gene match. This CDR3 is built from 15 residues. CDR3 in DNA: TGTGCCAGCAGCTCCCACGGACAGGGGCACAATGAGCAGTTCTTC. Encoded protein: CASSSHGQGHNEQFF. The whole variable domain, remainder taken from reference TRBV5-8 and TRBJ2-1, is EAGVTQSPTHLIKTRGQQATLRCSPISGHTSVYWYQQALGLGLQFLLWYDEGEERNRGNFPPRFSGRQFPNYSSELNVNALELEDSALYLCASSSHGQGHNEQFFGPGTRLTVL.

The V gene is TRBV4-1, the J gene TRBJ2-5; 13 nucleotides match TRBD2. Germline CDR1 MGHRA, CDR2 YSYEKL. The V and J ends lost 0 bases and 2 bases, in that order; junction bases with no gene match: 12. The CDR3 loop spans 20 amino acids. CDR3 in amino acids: CASSQDSPLAGGPMQETQYF. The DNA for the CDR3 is TGCGCCAGCAGCCAAGATTCCCCACTAGCGGGAGGGCCGATGCAAGAGACCCAGTACTTC.

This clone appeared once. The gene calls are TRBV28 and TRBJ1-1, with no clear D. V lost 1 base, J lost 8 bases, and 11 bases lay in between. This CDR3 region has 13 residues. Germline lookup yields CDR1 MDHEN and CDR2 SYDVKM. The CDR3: CASSLFFGIEAFF. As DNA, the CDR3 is TGTGCCAGCAGTTTATTCTTCGGTATAGAAGCTTTCTTT.

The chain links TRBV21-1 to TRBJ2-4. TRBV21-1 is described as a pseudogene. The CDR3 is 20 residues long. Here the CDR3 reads CASSKASSPDMIGGKNIQYF. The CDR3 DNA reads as TGTGCCAGCAGCAAAGCATCGTCACCTGATATGATTGGGGGCAAAAACATTCAGTACTTC.

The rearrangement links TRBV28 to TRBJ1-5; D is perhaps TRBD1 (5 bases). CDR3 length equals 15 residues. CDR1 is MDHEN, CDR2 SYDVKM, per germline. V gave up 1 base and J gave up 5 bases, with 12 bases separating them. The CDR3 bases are TGTGCCAGCAGTTTATTCGGGGCCCAGCATCAGCCCCAGCATTTT. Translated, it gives CASSLFGAQHQPQHF. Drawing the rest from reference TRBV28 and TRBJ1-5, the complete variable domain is DVKVTQSSRYLVKRTGEKVFLECVQDMDHENMFWYRQDPGLGLRLIYFSYDVKMKEKGDIPEGYSVSREKKERFSLILESASTNQTSMYLCASSLFGAQHQPQHFGDGTRLSIL.

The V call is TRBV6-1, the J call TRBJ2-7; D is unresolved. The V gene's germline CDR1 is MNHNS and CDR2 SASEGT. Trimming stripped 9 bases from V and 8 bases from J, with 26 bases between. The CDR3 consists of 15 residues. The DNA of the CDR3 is TGTGCCAGTCACCAATTTGAAGGTATTGCCTCAAAGCAGTACTTC. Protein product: CASHQFEGIASKQYF.